The clone carrying this T cell receptor (beta chain) has at least ten counts. RNA-based 3' RACE libraries used unique molecular identifiers. TCRdb reanalysed the 3' RACE reads using MiXCR and keeps one entry per CDR3 protein. Of about 86,000 distinct CDR3 sequences detected, about 7% appear once; the ten largest clones hold 0.9% to 1.3%. Germline CDR1 reads DFQATT; CDR2 reads SNEGSKA (reference sequence). The CDR3 runs 19 residues. The trim removed 4 bases at V and 1 base at J, leaving 16 bases unmatched. The treatment was: PENTA 11 planned treatment interruption arm or continuous ART arm. The data stem from a study of HIV-infected children after antiretroviral therapy interruption. Turning to the study itself: Continuous-treatment samples came from weeks 0, 48 and 150.

This TCR derives from a pool of human donors with HIV. The chain recombines TRBV20-1 with TRBJ2-4; 10 bases map to TRBD2. Sequences were derived from CD45RA+ CD4+ T cells from PBMCs, pooled from several time points, sampled from a donor given antiretroviral therapy, either interrupted or continuous. Subset here: naive CD4+ CD45RA+ CD45RO- T cells. The CDR3 DNA reads TGCAGTGCTACCCCGACTAGCGGGTTAATAATGGTGGCCAAAAACATTCAGTACTTC. It specifies CSATPTSGLIMVAKNIQYF.